This is a list of T cell receptor beta chains from one sample in a study of cytomegalovirus exposure and HLA in healthy donors. Profiling relied on immunoSEQ multiplex PCR, and the TCRdb table lists in-frame clones only, not all of them. In the table there are 150,000 to 200,000 clones, over 80% of which are singletons. Sequencing was carried out using PBMCs. Every receptor here comes from a girl aged 10 to 17 in good health and CMV-seropositive. Each CDR3 is given with its conserved first and last residue. A D gene is named only where the DNA matches it firmly. A row's size may be missing; if present it is once, few, many or a size class.

clone size: once; J gene: TRBJ1-2; D gene: -; V gene: TRBV9; CDR3 DNA: TGTGCCAGCAGCAAAACTGCGTGGGCCGAAGCCTATGGCTACACCTTC; CDR3 protein: CASSKTAWAEAYGYTF
clone size: -; J gene: TRBJ2-7; D gene: -; V gene: TRBV7-8; CDR3 DNA: TGTGCCAGCAGCCCGGGACTGCGTGGCGAGCAGTACTTC; CDR3 protein: CASSPGLRGEQYF
clone size: few; J gene: TRBJ1-1; D gene: -; V gene: TRBV7-9; CDR3 DNA: TGTGCCAGCAGCTTGGGGGGAGCGGCTGAAGCTTTCTTT; CDR3 protein: CASSLGGAAEAFF
clone size: -; J gene: TRBJ2-1; D gene: -; V gene: TRBV21-1; CDR3 DNA: TGTGCCAGCAGCAAGGACAGGAGACAAGACAATGAGCAGTTCTTC; CDR3 protein: CASSKDRRQDNEQFF
clone size: -; J gene: TRBJ1-1; D gene: -; V gene: TRBV28; CDR3 DNA: TGTGCCAGCAGTTCCGGACAGAACACTGAAGCTTTCTTT; CDR3 protein: CASSSGQNTEAFF
clone size: -; J gene: TRBJ2-1; D gene: TRBD2; V gene: TRBV11-3; CDR3 DNA: TGTGCCAGCAGCTTAGAAGGCGGACTAGCGGGGTCGGATGAGCAGTTCTTC; CDR3 protein: CASSLEGGLAGSDEQFF
clone size: -; J gene: TRBJ2-3; D gene: -; V gene: TRBV10-3; CDR3 DNA: TGTGCCATCAGTGAGGGGAGAGAAACAGATACGCAGTATTTT; CDR3 protein: CAISEGRETDTQYF
clone size: few; J gene: TRBJ1-2; D gene: TRBD1; V gene: TRBV30; CDR3 DNA: TGTGCCTGGAGGATAGGGCGCGGTCAAAGACAGGGCTATAGCTATGGCTACACCTTC; CDR3 protein: CAWRIGRGQRQGYSYGYTF
clone size: once; J gene: TRBJ1-1; D gene: -; V gene: TRBV28; CDR3 DNA: TGTGCCAGCAGTTTACCGGGACACCGGAACACTGAAGCTTTCTTT; CDR3 protein: CASSLPGHRNTEAFF
clone size: -; J gene: TRBJ2-7; D gene: TRBD2; V gene: TRBV25-1; CDR3 DNA: TGTGCCACCGAAACCGGACTAGCGGGCTTGGTGGAGCAGTACTTC; CDR3 protein: CATETGLAGLVEQYF
clone size: -; J gene: TRBJ1-1; D gene: -; V gene: TRBV9; CDR3 DNA: TGTGCCAGCAGCGTAGTTACTCGGTTTACAGATGTGAACACTGAAGCTTTCTTT; CDR3 protein: CASSVVTRFTDVNTEAFF
clone size: -; J gene: TRBJ2-7; D gene: TRBD2; V gene: TRBV6-1; CDR3 DNA: TGTGCCAGCGGCGGGCTAGCGGAAGAGCAGTACTTC; CDR3 protein: CASGGLAEEQYF
clone size: -; J gene: TRBJ2-5; D gene: -; V gene: TRBV4-1; CDR3 DNA: TGCGCCAGCAGCCAAGCGGGACTTCAAGAGACCCAGTACTTC; CDR3 protein: CASSQAGLQETQYF
clone size: once; J gene: TRBJ2-7; D gene: TRBD2; V gene: TRBV27; CDR3 DNA: TGTGCCAGCAGTCCAGAAGGCGGGACTAGCGGGAGGGCCTCCGAGCAGTACTTC; CDR3 protein: CASSPEGGTSGRASEQYF
clone size: -; J gene: TRBJ1-1; D gene: -; V gene: TRBV5-1; CDR3 DNA: TGCGCCAGCAGCTTGAGAGGGTTGAGAACTGAAGCTTTCTTT; CDR3 protein: CASSLRGLRTEAFF
clone size: -; J gene: TRBJ1-5; D gene: TRBD1; V gene: TRBV19; CDR3 DNA: TGTGCCAGTAGTGACCCCCAGGGGGGCAATCAGCCCCAGCATTTT; CDR3 protein: CASSDPQGGNQPQHF
clone size: -; J gene: TRBJ2-5; D gene: TRBD1; V gene: TRBV4-1; CDR3 DNA: TGCGCCAGCAGCCCGGGACAGGGCAGAGAGACCCAGTACTTC; CDR3 protein: CASSPGQGRETQYF
clone size: -; J gene: TRBJ2-7; D gene: TRBD1; V gene: TRBV27; CDR3 DNA: TGTGCCAGCAGGTCCGGCGGCAGGGGGATCTCCTACGAGCAGTACTTC; CDR3 protein: CASRSGGRGISYEQYF
clone size: -; J gene: TRBJ2-1; D gene: -; V gene: TRBV18; CDR3 DNA: TGTGCCAGCTCACCACGGCAGGCCAGCTCCTACAATGAGCAGTTCTTC; CDR3 protein: CASSPRQASSYNEQFF
clone size: once; J gene: TRBJ2-6; D gene: -; V gene: TRBV7-3; CDR3 DNA: TGTGCCAGCAGCCCCAACTCTGGGGCCAACGTCCTGACTTTC; CDR3 protein: CASSPNSGANVLTF
clone size: once; J gene: TRBJ1-4; D gene: -; V gene: TRBV2; CDR3 DNA: TGTGCCAGCAGTGAAACGGGTGAAAAACTGTTTTTT; CDR3 protein: CASSETGEKLFF
clone size: -; J gene: TRBJ2-1; D gene: TRBD2; V gene: TRBV30; CDR3 DNA: TGTGCCTGGAGTTATTTAGCGGGGTTCTCCTACAATGAGCAGTTCTTC; CDR3 protein: CAWSYLAGFSYNEQFF
clone size: -; J gene: TRBJ1-3; D gene: TRBD1; V gene: TRBV7-9; CDR3 DNA: TGTGCCAGCAGCCTAGGACAGGGTGGAAACACCATATATTTT; CDR3 protein: CASSLGQGGNTIYF
clone size: -; J gene: TRBJ1-1; D gene: -; V gene: TRBV4-1; CDR3 DNA: TGCGCCAGCAGCCACTTAAGAGGTCAGGGGAACACTGAAGCTTTCTTT; CDR3 protein: CASSHLRGQGNTEAFF
clone size: -; J gene: TRBJ2-3; D gene: -; V gene: TRBV19; CDR3 DNA: TGTGCCAGTAGACCGGACACCACAGATACGCAGTATTTT; CDR3 protein: CASRPDTTDTQYF
clone size: -; J gene: TRBJ2-7; D gene: TRBD1; V gene: TRBV5-1; CDR3 DNA: TGCGCCAGTAGACTCCGGGACAGGGTCAGTGGGTACGAGCAGTACTTC; CDR3 protein: CASRLRDRVSGYEQYF
clone size: -; J gene: TRBJ2-1; D gene: TRBD2; V gene: TRBV7-2; CDR3 DNA: TGTGCCAGCAGCTTAGAATTAGCGGGGGAGGACAATGAGCAGTTCTTC; CDR3 protein: CASSLELAGEDNEQFF
clone size: few; J gene: TRBJ2-3; D gene: -; V gene: TRBV10-1; CDR3 DNA: TGCGCCAGCAGTGAGCCGGGCACAGATACGCAGTATTTT; CDR3 protein: CASSEPGTDTQYF
clone size: few; J gene: TRBJ2-1; D gene: TRBD2; V gene: TRBV9; CDR3 DNA: TGTGCCAGCAGGGGGACTAGCGTAATGGAACAGTTCTTC; CDR3 protein: CASRGTSVMEQFF
clone size: -; J gene: TRBJ1-1; D gene: -; V gene: TRBV27; CDR3 DNA: TGTGCCAGCAGTTTGCAGGGGTCTGTGAACACTGAAGCTTTCTTT; CDR3 protein: CASSLQGSVNTEAFF
clone size: -; J gene: TRBJ1-1; D gene: TRBD1; V gene: TRBV6-1; CDR3 DNA: TGTGCCAGCAGTGCATGGACAGGACGGAACACTGAAGCTTTCTTT; CDR3 protein: CASSAWTGRNTEAFF